These 14 T cell receptor beta chains came from one sample sequenced in a study of CD8 T cells in ankylosing spondylitis. Study-level points and caveats: A TCR beta motif made of fewer than 10 highly homologous variants seemed typical of ankylosing spondylitis blood.

These TCRs are of unknown antigen specificity. TCRdb itself ran the 5' RACE reads through MiXCR, one entry per CDR3 protein. The table has 450,000 to 550,000 distinct CDR3 sequences, about 5.7% seen once. The sequenced sample consisted of blood, either unsorted or a sorted T cell fraction (not recorded which). The receptors derive from a male donor with ankylosing spondylitis.

This clonotype came up many times. This chain uses TRBV28 with TRBJ2-7; D is uncertain. The V gene's germline CDR1 is MDHEN and CDR2 SYDVKM. Trimming cost V 6 bases and J 7 bases, with 13 bases left between them. The CDR3 is made up of 12 amino acids. CDR3 in DNA: TGTGCCAGCAGCTCCCTCCTACGGGAGCAGTACTTC. Translating gives CASSSLLREQYF.

This chain joins TRBV28 and TRBJ2-1; 7 positions agree with TRBD2. The V gene end was trimmed by 7 bases and the J gene end by 5 bases; junction bases not matched to a gene: 17. Germline V gene sequence: CDR1 MDHEN, CDR2 SYDVKM. This CDR3 has 17 amino acids. CDR3 amino acids: CASIPSPGGSADNEQFF. The CDR3 DNA reads as TGTGCCAGCATCCCATCACCAGGCGGGAGCGCGGACAATGAGCAGTTCTTC.

This clonotype was found many times. The genes are TRBV28 and TRBJ2-1; unclear D gene. CDR3 length: 17 amino acids. Germline lookup yields CDR1 MDHEN and CDR2 SYDVKM. Trimming stripped 6 bases from V and 0 bases from J, with 18 bases between. The chain's CDR3 is CASSPISGGSSYNEQFF. CDR3 nucleotides: TGTGCCAGCAGCCCGATCTCTGGCGGTAGCTCCTACAATGAGCAGTTCTTC.

The table lists this clonotype with many counts. The chain carries TRBV6-1 and TRBJ1-1, with a tentative D call TRBD1 (6 bases). V gave up 5 bases and J gave up 0 bases, with 16 bases separating them. Germline V gene data show CDR1 as MNHNS and CDR2 as SASEGT. CDR3 size: 16 residues. For the CDR3, the DNA is TGTGCCAGCAGTCCGCCCGAGGGACACTTGAACACTGAAGCTTTCTTT. Amino acids: CASSPPEGHLNTEAFF.

The genes are TRBV7-6 and TRBJ1-1; D might be TRBD1 (5 bases). This CDR3 contains 13 residues. In germline, CDR1 is SGHVS, CDR2 FNYEAQ. Trimming took off 2 bases at V and 7 bases at J, with 11 bases between the two ends. CDR3 bases: TGTGCCAGCAGCTTAATTCAGCAGGGTGAAGCTTTCTTT. As protein: CASSLIQQGEAFF.

This clonotype was seen a handful of times. This chain links TRBV20-1 with TRBJ2-5; 8 nucleotides match TRBD2. Germline CDR1 reads DFQATT; CDR2 reads SNEGSKA (reference sequence). With 0 bases clipped from V and 5 bases from J, the junction kept 5 bases outside the gene matches. The CDR3 covers 14 residues. Here the CDR3 DNA reads TGCAGTGCTAGAGACACGGGAGGGTTGGAGACCCAGTACTTC. Amino acid sequence: CSARDTGGLETQYF.

In this sample, this clonotype turned up many times. The chain links TRBV10-3 to TRBJ2-7; 8 nucleotides align to TRBD1. With 3 bases clipped from V and 3 bases from J, the junction kept 10 bases outside the gene matches. The CDR3 loop spans 16 amino acids. Germline CDR1 ENHRY, CDR2 SYGVKD. The CDR3 nucleotides read TGTGCCATCAGTGATCCCCGGGACAGGAGACTCTACGAGCAGTACTTC. It is translated as CAISDPRDRRLYEQYF.

The table lists this clonotype with many counts. The V gene is TRBV27, the J gene TRBJ2-7; a weak D match, TRBD1 (5 bases). Germline values: CDR1 MNHEY, CDR2 SMNVEV (reference sequence). Deletions cut 3 bases from V and 0 bases from J, with 12 bases between. This CDR3 is built from 15 residues. CDR3 amino acids: CASSFDSSTSYEQYF. The CDR3 DNA reads TGTGCCAGCAGTTTCGACAGCTCAACCTCCTACGAGCAGTACTTC.

The sample holds many counts of this clonotype. The chain carries TRBV20-1 and TRBJ2-3; weak D call: TRBD2 (6 bases). CDR3 length: 14 amino acids. Germline values: CDR1 DFQATT, CDR2 SNEGSKA (reference sequence). The V and J ends lost 5 bases and 1 base respectively, with 13 bases between them. CDR3 residues: CSAGPGGGTDTQYF. CDR3 nucleotide sequence: TGCAGTGCTGGCCCCGGGGGTGGCACAGATACGCAGTATTTT.

This clonotype was found many times. V is TRBV20-1 and J is TRBJ1-6; D is unclear. Trimming took off 0 bases at V and 7 bases at J, with 4 bases between the two ends. The CDR3 runs 12 residues. Per the germline V gene, CDR1 is DFQATT and CDR2 is SNEGSKA (reference sequence). The DNA of the CDR3 is TGCAGTGCTAGAGAGGGGAATTCACCCCTCCACTTT. This encodes CSAREGNSPLHF.

This clonotype was seen many times. This chain links TRBV29-1 with TRBJ2-5; a weak D match, TRBD2 (6 bases). The CDR3 runs to 15 residues. V was shortened by 1 base and J by 5 bases, with 17 bases between the two germline ends. Germline V gene sequence: CDR1 SQVTM, CDR2 ANQGSEA. This CDR3 reads CSVEVPTSGGETQYF. The CDR3 DNA is TGCAGCGTTGAAGTCCCGACTAGTGGGGGGGAGACCCAGTACTTC.

This clonotype was seen repeatedly, ten times or more. This chain links TRBV18 with TRBJ2-7; 7 nucleotides align to TRBD1. The germline gives CDR1 KGHSH, CDR2 LQKENI. The trim removed 3 bases at V and 3 bases at J, leaving 2 bases unmatched. This CDR3 comprises 13 residues. The CDR3 DNA is TGTGCCAGCTCACCGGGACAGTTCTACGAGCAGTACTTC. This codes for CASSPGQFYEQYF. The full variable domain, completed using reference TRBV18 and TRBJ2-7, is NAGVMQNPRHLVRRRGQEARLRCSPMKGHSHVYWYRQLPEEGLKFMVYLQKENIIDESGMPKERFSAEFPKEGPSILRIQQVVRGDSAAYFCASSPGQFYEQYFGPGTRLTVT.

This clonotype occurred a few times. The V and J genes are TRBV7-2 and TRBJ2-5, with TRBD2 matching over 7 bases. The V gene's germline CDR1 is SGHTA and CDR2 FQGNSA. The ends lost 5 bases at V and 0 bases at J; junction bases unmatched: 6. This CDR3 is 15 amino acids long. The CDR3 spells CASSPPSGNQETQYF. The CDR3 nucleotides read TGTGCCAGCAGCCCCCCTAGCGGTAACCAAGAGACCCAGTACTTC.

This clonotype was counted ten times or more. CDR3 region: CAISGRGSPPYEQYF. In DNA form, the CDR3 reads TGTGCCATCAGTGGTCGGGGCTCCCCCCCCTACGAGCAGTACTTC. The chain recombines TRBV10-3 with TRBJ2-7, with D perhaps TRBD1 or TRBD2 (5 bases each). This CDR3 has 15 amino acids. Trimming took off 4 bases at V and 2 bases at J, with 15 bases between the two ends. Per germline, CDR1 ENHRY and CDR2 SYGVKD.